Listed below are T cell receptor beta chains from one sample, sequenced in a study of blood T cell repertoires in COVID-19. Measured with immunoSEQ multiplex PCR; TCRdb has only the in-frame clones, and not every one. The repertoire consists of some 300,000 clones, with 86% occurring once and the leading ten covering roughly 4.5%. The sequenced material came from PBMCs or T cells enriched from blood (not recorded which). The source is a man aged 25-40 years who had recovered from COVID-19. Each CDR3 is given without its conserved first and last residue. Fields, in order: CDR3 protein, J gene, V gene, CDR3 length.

CDR3 protein: ASSFSGGAYEQY
J gene: TRBJ2-7
V gene: TRBV3-1/TRBV3-2
CDR3 length: 12

CDR3 protein: ASSWDTNTEAF
J gene: TRBJ1-1
V gene: TRBV5-4
CDR3 length: 11

CDR3 protein: ASSEAVTGNQPQH
J gene: TRBJ1-5
V gene: TRBV2
CDR3 length: 13

CDR3 protein: ASSQEGTGGSPLH
J gene: TRBJ1-6
V gene: TRBV4-2
CDR3 length: 13

CDR3 protein: ASSIIPRSGSRHEQY
J gene: TRBJ2-7
V gene: TRBV19
CDR3 length: 15

CDR3 protein: ASRTGAPTEAF
J gene: TRBJ1-1
V gene: TRBV19
CDR3 length: 11

CDR3 protein: ASRHSMNTEAF
J gene: TRBJ1-1
V gene: TRBV5-4
CDR3 length: 11

CDR3 protein: ASSGGGYEQY
J gene: TRBJ2-7
V gene: TRBV10-1
CDR3 length: 10

CDR3 protein: ASAGGRFAGELF
J gene: TRBJ2-2
V gene: TRBV19
CDR3 length: 12

CDR3 protein: ASSPFPPGQGDWEQY
J gene: TRBJ2-7
V gene: TRBV5-1
CDR3 length: 15

CDR3 protein: ASSPTLGTNQPQH
J gene: TRBJ1-5
V gene: TRBV6-5
CDR3 length: 13

CDR3 protein: ASSPRSQGPTGELF
J gene: TRBJ2-2
V gene: TRBV18
CDR3 length: 14

CDR3 protein: ASSYGRKQETQY
J gene: TRBJ2-5
V gene: TRBV11-2
CDR3 length: 12

CDR3 protein: ASSRVQAGGSAGAPYEQY
J gene: TRBJ2-7
V gene: TRBV18
CDR3 length: 18

CDR3 protein: ASSYTDRDRALEQY
J gene: TRBJ2-7
V gene: TRBV7-8
CDR3 length: 14

CDR3 protein: ASSRDDRRNYGYT
J gene: TRBJ1-2
V gene: TRBV5-1
CDR3 length: 13

CDR3 protein: ASSQVGGTGTGELF
J gene: TRBJ2-2
V gene: TRBV4-2
CDR3 length: 14

CDR3 protein: ASSIGGTSGYEQY
J gene: TRBJ2-7
V gene: TRBV5-4
CDR3 length: 13

CDR3 protein: ASSEGSSYNSPLH
J gene: TRBJ1-6
V gene: TRBV6-1
CDR3 length: 13

CDR3 protein: ASSQPGLAGGPRSYEQY
J gene: TRBJ2-7
V gene: TRBV4-1
CDR3 length: 17

CDR3 protein: ASTLRGGSPLH
J gene: TRBJ1-6
V gene: TRBV28
CDR3 length: 11

CDR3 protein: ASSVGEGLAYEQY
J gene: TRBJ2-7
V gene: TRBV9
CDR3 length: 13

CDR3 protein: ATSSHRVLGPYEQY
J gene: TRBJ2-7
V gene: TRBV15
CDR3 length: 14

CDR3 protein: SVGGLPYGYT
J gene: TRBJ1-2
V gene: TRBV29-1
CDR3 length: 10

CDR3 protein: ASSLSGEGGGYGYT
J gene: TRBJ1-2
V gene: TRBV27
CDR3 length: 14

CDR3 protein: ASSQPRGGNEKLF
J gene: TRBJ1-4
V gene: TRBV4-1
CDR3 length: 13

CDR3 protein: ASSRRDGLLSPLH
J gene: TRBJ1-6
V gene: TRBV5-1
CDR3 length: 13

CDR3 protein: ASSGGTVYNEQF
J gene: TRBJ2-1
V gene: TRBV10-1
CDR3 length: 12

CDR3 protein: ASSRVRGDEQY
J gene: TRBJ2-7
V gene: TRBV10-1
CDR3 length: 11

CDR3 protein: ASSHLGGYNEQF
J gene: TRBJ2-1
V gene: TRBV4-1
CDR3 length: 12

CDR3 protein: ASSLGQGIYEQY
J gene: TRBJ2-7
V gene: TRBV7-2
CDR3 length: 12

CDR3 protein: ASSEAPRDSH
J gene: TRBJ1-5
V gene: TRBV6-1
CDR3 length: 10

CDR3 protein: ASRLTSGGANYEQY
J gene: TRBJ2-7
V gene: TRBV27
CDR3 length: 14

CDR3 protein: ASSHTRDRGVGDTIY
J gene: TRBJ1-3
V gene: TRBV28
CDR3 length: 15

CDR3 protein: ASKDRGVTIY
J gene: TRBJ1-3
V gene: TRBV2
CDR3 length: 10

CDR3 protein: ASSIPGLWGYEQY
J gene: TRBJ2-7
V gene: TRBV11-3
CDR3 length: 13

CDR3 protein: ASSLVVGGGDTEAF
J gene: TRBJ1-1
V gene: TRBV7-9
CDR3 length: 14

CDR3 protein: ASSQRVVGELF
J gene: TRBJ2-2
V gene: TRBV3-1/TRBV3-2
CDR3 length: 11

CDR3 protein: ASSPDGQGGRETQY
J gene: TRBJ2-5
V gene: TRBV13
CDR3 length: 14

CDR3 protein: ASSGETGGSTWCSYEQY
J gene: TRBJ2-7
V gene: TRBV21-1
CDR3 length: 17

CDR3 protein: ACKRRSSEQY
J gene: TRBJ2-7
V gene: TRBV30
CDR3 length: 10